Below are 17 T cell receptor beta chains sequenced from a single sample in a study of blood T cell repertoires in COVID-19. Profiling relied on immunoSEQ multiplex PCR, and the TCRdb table lists in-frame clones only, not all of them. The repertoire holds roughly 300,000 clones, with around 90% as singletons. The sample was peripheral blood. The receptors come from a woman in her twenties or thirties with COVID-19, enrolled during active disease.

V is TRBV9 and J is TRBJ1-2, with TRBD1 matching over 9 bases. The CDR3 is made up of 14 amino acids. Germline CDR1 is SGDLS and CDR2 is YYNGEE. J was trimmed by 5 bases and V by 0 bases; bases with no gene match: 2. The CDR3 coding sequence is TGTGCCAGCAGCGTAGCTGGACAGGGGTATGGCTACACCTTC. Amino acid sequence: CASSVAGQGYGYTF.

In DNA, the CDR3 is TGTGCCAGCAAGGAGTCGGGGGGCCTCTATGGCTACACCTTC. Amino acids: CASKESGGLYGYTF. The chain employs TRBV6-5 and TRBJ1-2, with D possibly matching TRBD1 (6 bases). The CDR3 sequence is 14 residues long. Deletions cut 7 bases from V and 4 bases from J, with 16 bases between. Germline assignment: CDR1 MNHEY and CDR2 SVGAGI.

The chain links TRBV2 to TRBJ2-5, with 7 bases aligning to TRBD1. The CDR3 covers 12 residues. Germline loops: CDR1 SNHLY, CDR2 FYNNEI. The J segment lost 4 bases and the V segment lost 5 bases, leaving 1 base of the junction unmatched. The CDR3 DNA follows: TGTGCCAGCAGTAACAGGGGAGAGACCCAGTACTTC. Its translation: CASSNRGETQYF.

The chain recombines TRBV19 with TRBJ1-4; 8 positions match TRBD1. The CDR3 has 15 amino acids. J gave up 4 bases and V 4 bases, and 5 bases lay outside the gene matches. Germline CDR1 is LNHDA and CDR2 is SQIVND (reference sequence). CDR3 region: CASSTGQGINEKLFF. The CDR3 DNA reads TGTGCCAGTAGTACAGGACAGGGTATTAATGAAAAACTGTTTTTT.

CDR3 protein: CASSLTRTLYNEQFF. CDR3 DNA: TGTGCCAGCAGCTTAACCAGGACACTTTACAATGAGCAGTTCTTC. The J gene is TRBJ2-1, the V gene TRBV7-6; tentative D call: TRBD1 (5 bases). The CDR3 is 15 residues long. Germline loops: CDR1 SGHVS, CDR2 FNYEAQ. V was pared by 2 bases and J by 4 bases, with 12 bases between. Using reference TRBV7-6 and TRBJ2-1 for the parts outside the CDR3, the full variable domain is GAGVSQSPRYKVTKRGQDVALRCDPISGHVSLYWYRQALGQGPEFLTYFNYEAQQDKSGLPNDRFSAERPEGSISTLTIQRTEQRDSAMYRCASSLTRTLYNEQFFGPGTRLTVL.

This sequence joins TRBV27 and TRBJ2-4, with D possibly TRBD2 on 6 matching bases. Trimming pared 8 bases from V and 0 bases from J, leaving 17 bases between. The CDR3 totals 16 residues. Germline values: CDR1 MNHEY, CDR2 SMNVEV (reference sequence). In DNA form, the CDR3 reads TGTGCCAGCCAAGGGCGGAGCGGGTCAGCCAAAAACATTCAGTACTTC. Protein: CASQGRSGSAKNIQYF.

The sample holds a few counts of this clone. J is TRBJ1-1 and V is TRBV4-1, with a tentative D call TRBD1 (6 bases). V was cut by 4 bases and J by 0 bases, with 9 bases left in between. This CDR3 is 14 amino acids long. The germline CDR1 and CDR2 sequences are MGHRA and YSYEKL. CDR3 DNA: TGCGCCAGCAGCCTTCAGGGGATGAACACTGAAGCTTTCTTT. It encodes CASSLQGMNTEAFF.

This clone showed up just once. V gene TRBV5-1 combines with J gene TRBJ2-1; 8 bases are shared with TRBD2. The germline CDR1 and CDR2 sequences are SGHRS and YFSETQ. The CDR3 has 17 residues. The V and J ends lost 7 bases and 2 bases, in that order; junction bases with no gene match: 14. CDR3 bases: TGCGCCAGCGGAAGGGGTCTAGCGGGTTCCGCCTACAATGAGCAGTTCTTC. This gives the protein CASGRGLAGSAYNEQFF.

The V call is TRBV24-1, the J call TRBJ1-5; D remains ambiguous. The CDR3 is made up of 11 amino acids. Germline V gives CDR1 KGHDR, CDR2 SFDVKD. V dropped 9 bases and J dropped 5 bases, with 7 bases sitting between them. This CDR3 reads CATGPYQPQHF. CDR3 in DNA: TGTGCCACCGGCCCCTATCAGCCCCAGCATTTT.

The chain carries TRBV7-8 and TRBJ2-5; 8 positions agree with TRBD2. The V gene's germline CDR1 is SGHVS and CDR2 FQNEAQ. The CDR3 is made up of 17 amino acids. Trimming took 5 bases from V and 4 from J; bases not matched to a gene: 15. The chain's CDR3 is CASSLTLGLVPGETQYF. CDR3 DNA: TGTGCCAGCAGCCTTACGTTGGGACTAGTCCCGGGAGAGACCCAGTACTTC.

This chain links TRBV5-1 with TRBJ1-1; TRBD1 is a possible D gene (6 bases). V was cut by 0 bases and J by 4 bases, with 10 bases left in between. The CDR3 is made up of 14 amino acids. Germline V gene data show CDR1 as SGHRS and CDR2 as YFSETQ. The CDR3 sequence: CASSLARGATEAFF. The CDR3 bases are TGCGCCAGCAGCTTGGCCAGGGGAGCCACTGAAGCTTTCTTT.

This clone was observed a single time. The genes are TRBV28 and TRBJ1-2; D remains ambiguous. Germline lookup yields CDR1 MDHEN and CDR2 SYDVKM. Trimming pared 6 bases from V and 0 bases from J, leaving 8 bases between. The CDR3 has 13 residues. This CDR3 is CASSAGANYGYTF. In nucleotides, the CDR3 is TGTGCCAGCAGCGCGGGAGCTAACTATGGCTACACCTTC.

This clone was seen a few times. V usage is TRBV6-2 or TRBV6-3 and J usage is TRBJ2-2; 15 bases are shared with TRBD2. CDR3 length: 16 residues. Trimming at V came to 6 bases and at J to 6 bases, leaving 5 bases not matched to a gene. CDR1 is MNHEY and CDR2 is SVGEGT in the germline V gene. This CDR3 is CASSPGLAGGAGELFF. The CDR3 DNA sequence: TGTGCCAGCAGCCCTGGACTAGCGGGAGGGGCCGGGGAGCTGTTTTTT.

J is TRBJ2-7 and V is TRBV6-2 or TRBV6-3, with 8 bases aligning to TRBD1. Germline V gene sequence: CDR1 MNHEY, CDR2 SVGEGT. J was trimmed by 5 bases and V by 6 bases; bases with no gene match: 3. The CDR3 extends over 12 amino acids. In nucleotides, the CDR3 is TGTGCCAGCAGCCGGACAGGGAACGAGCAGTACTTC. This sequence encodes CASSRTGNEQYF.

This chain connects TRBV29-1 to TRBJ2-1; 7 nucleotides agree with TRBD2. The CDR3 contains 15 residues. J gave up 0 bases and V 6 bases, and 8 bases lay outside the gene matches. CDR1 and CDR2 (germline): SQVTM, ANQGSEA. The CDR3 loop is CSVKAGPYSYNEQFF. The CDR3 region has the DNA TGCAGCGTCAAAGCGGGACCTTACTCCTACAATGAGCAGTTCTTC.

This clone turned up a few times. The V call is TRBV5-6, the J call TRBJ2-2, with 9 bases aligning to TRBD1. Trimming at V came to 3 bases and at J to 5 bases, leaving 8 bases not matched to a gene. The CDR3 runs to 16 residues. Germline V gene lookup returns CDR1 SGHDT and CDR2 YYEEEE. CDR3 residues: CASSWGQGRRTGELFF. In nucleotides, the CDR3 is TGTGCCAGCAGCTGGGGACAGGGAAGGAGAACCGGGGAGCTGTTTTTT.

Remarks on this clone: The sample carries other DNA sequences with the same CDR3. The V call is TRBV9, the J call TRBJ2-3; D unresolved. Deletions cut 0 bases from V and 6 bases from J, with 5 bases between. There are 12 residues in the CDR3. The V gene's germline CDR1 is SGDLS and CDR2 YYNGEE. CDR3: CASSVGVDTQYF. Written as DNA, the CDR3 is TGTGCCAGCAGCGTAGGAGTGGATACGCAGTATTTT.